The present T cell receptor (beta chain) was sequenced within a study of T-cell reconstitution after alpha-beta-depleted transplantation in children. This clonotype was detected ten times or more. The antigen remains unidentified. This CDR3 contains 13 residues. Trimming took 2 bases from V and 6 from J, leaving 5 bases between them. As it was prepared, the TCRbeta library received unique molecular identifiers. TCRdb recomputed calls from the PCR reads with MiXCR, one row per CDR3 protein. The sample shows approximately 150,000 distinct CDR3 sequences, 8.5% to 10% of them seen only once. Study-level findings and limits: By one year post-transplant, T-cell counts and diversity largely arose from T cells that were newly produced.

The chain is built from TRBV12-3 or TRBV12-4 and TRBJ1-6, with D possibly being TRBD1 (5 bases). Sequenced material: PBMCs, mostly from graft donor cells, taken 180 days after TCRalphabeta/CD19-depleted stem cell transplant. This receptor was identified in a female patient aged 2-10 years who had a stem cell transplant for congenital amegakaryocytic thrombocytopenia, so the T cells may come from the graft donor. The CDR3 spells CASSLQGNSPLHF. The CDR3 nucleotides are TGTGCCAGCAGTTTACAGGGTAATTCACCCCTCCACTTT.